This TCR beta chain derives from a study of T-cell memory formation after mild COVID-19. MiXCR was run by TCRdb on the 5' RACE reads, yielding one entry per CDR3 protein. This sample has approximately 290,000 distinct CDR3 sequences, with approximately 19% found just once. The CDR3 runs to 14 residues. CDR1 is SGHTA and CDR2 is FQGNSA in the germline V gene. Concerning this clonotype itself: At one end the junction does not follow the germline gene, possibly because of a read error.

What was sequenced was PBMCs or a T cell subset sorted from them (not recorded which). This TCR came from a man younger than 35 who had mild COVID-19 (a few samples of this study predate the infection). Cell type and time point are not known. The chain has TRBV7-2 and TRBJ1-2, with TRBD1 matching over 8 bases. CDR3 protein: CASRLAGTGYGYTF. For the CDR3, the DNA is TGTGCCAGCAGATTAGCGGGGACAGGCTATGGCTACACCTTC.